The rows below give T cell receptor beta chains drawn from one sample of a study of shared clonotypes between healthy human individuals. Sequencing was performed with immunoSEQ multiplex PCR; in TCRdb, only in-frame clones are kept and a portion is missing. The data contain about 560,000 clones, around 78% of them singletons. The sequenced material came from PBMCs. The receptor source for this set is a woman aged 40 to 50 in good health. Some clones in this sample may be carry-over from other donors' samples. Both conserved end residues are part of each CDR3. D genes are given only for firm matches. Size is stated for part of the rows, as once, few or many counts, or as a class when the clone is expanded.

abundance	v_gene	d_gene	j_gene	CDR3aa	CDR3nt
-	TRBV7-8	TRBD2	TRBJ2-7	CASSLASPGLADEQYF	TGTGCCAGCAGCTTAGCTTCCCCGGGACTAGCCGACGAGCAGTACTTC
many	TRBV29-1	TRBD2	TRBJ2-2	CSAGTSGSNTGELFF	TGCAGCGCCGGGACTAGCGGGTCGAACACCGGGGAGCTGTTTTTT
-	TRBV7-9	-	TRBJ1-3	CASSLERQGYTIYF	TGTGCCAGCAGCTTAGAACGACAAGGGTACACCATATATTTT
-	TRBV10-3	-	TRBJ2-5	CAIKGSGGDLETQYF	TGTGCCATCAAAGGTAGCGGAGGGGATTTGGAGACCCAGTACTTC
-	TRBV7-6	TRBD1	TRBJ2-5	CASSSNLRDSKETQYF	TGTGCCAGCAGCTCAAATCTCCGGGACAGCAAAGAGACCCAGTACTTC
-	TRBV5-6	TRBD1	TRBJ1-1	CASSFKDRGVNTEAFF	TGTGCCAGCAGCTTTAAGGACAGGGGGGTGAACACTGAAGCTTTCTTT
few	TRBV19	-	TRBJ1-2	CASSINGDNYGYTF	TGTGCCAGTAGTATTAATGGGGACAACTATGGCTACACCTTC
-	TRBV28	TRBD2	TRBJ2-1	CASQEAGDRDNEQFF	TGTGCCAGCCAAGAAGCGGGAGACCGCGACAATGAGCAGTTCTTC
-	TRBV6-5	-	TRBJ1-2	CASSYAAGAYGYTF	TGTGCCAGCAGCTATGCCGCAGGGGCCTATGGCTACACCTTC
-	TRBV11-2	-	TRBJ2-7	CASSLDTRSYEQYF	TGTGCCAGCAGCTTAGACACCCGCTCCTACGAGCAGTACTTC
-	TRBV30	TRBD2	TRBJ2-3	CAWSFGLAGGDTQYF	TGTGCCTGGAGCTTCGGACTAGCGGGGGGAGATACGCAGTATTTT
-	TRBV30	-	TRBJ2-2	CAWSRRGVTGELFF	TGTGCCTGGAGTCGTCGGGGAGTCACCGGGGAGCTGTTTTTT
-	TRBV2	-	TRBJ2-5	CASTPEVYQETQYF	TGTGCCAGCACCCCGGAGGTGTACCAAGAGACCCAGTACTTC
-	TRBV27	-	TRBJ2-7	CASSPIAAAYEQYF	TGTGCCAGCAGCCCAATAGCGGCCGCCTACGAGCAGTACTTC
many	TRBV18	-	TRBJ1-4	CASSPQTGVFGEKLFF	TGTGCCAGCTCACCACAGACGGGGGTTTTCGGTGAAAAACTGTTTTTT
once	TRBV2	TRBD2	TRBJ2-1	CASKGTIVHEQFF	TGTGCCAGCAAGGGGACTATCGTTCATGAGCAGTTCTTC
few	TRBV5-1	-	TRBJ2-1	CASSLIPRGGYNEQFF	TGCGCCAGCAGCTTGATCCCCAGGGGGGGCTACAATGAGCAGTTCTTC
-	TRBV20-1	-	TRBJ2-2	CSAYGSGELFF	TGCAGTGCATATGGCTCCGGGGAGCTGTTTTTT
-	TRBV6-1	-	TRBJ2-7	CASSEATANYEQYF	TGTGCCAGCAGTGAAGCCACAGCAAACTACGAGCAGTACTTC
-	TRBV19	TRBD1	TRBJ1-1	CASSPGQRNTEAFF	TGTGCCAGTAGTCCGGGACAGAGAAACACTGAAGCTTTCTTT
-	TRBV5-4	TRBD2	TRBJ2-7	CASSLGPNSGGVYYEQYF	TGTGCCAGCAGCTTGGGTCCTAATAGCGGGGGGGTTTACTACGAGCAGTACTTC
-	TRBV6-5	-	TRBJ1-2	CASSYSGQFSNYGYTF	TGTGCCAGCAGTTACTCGGGACAATTTTCTAACTATGGCTACACCTTC
-	TRBV2	TRBD2	TRBJ2-1	CASRLTSGGVGEQFF	TGTGCCAGCCGATTGACTAGCGGTGGGGTTGGTGAGCAGTTCTTC
few	TRBV6-5	TRBD1	TRBJ1-2	CASSYSKVGTGASYTF	TGTGCCAGCAGTTACTCGAAGGTTGGGACAGGGGCGAGCTACACCTTC
-	TRBV10-3	-	TRBJ2-3	CAISEGPTDTQYF	TGTGCCATCAGTGAGGGACCCACAGATACGCAGTATTTT
once	TRBV25-1	TRBD2	TRBJ2-7	CASSEFSGSGYEQYF	TGTGCCAGCAGTGAATTCAGCGGGAGTGGTTACGAGCAGTACTTC
-	TRBV29-1	TRBD2	TRBJ2-7	CSVGPGTSGIRGEQYF	TGCAGCGTCGGCCCCGGGACTAGCGGGATCCGGGGCGAGCAGTACTTC
-	TRBV9	-	TRBJ1-2	CVSTPGTRYGYTF	TGTGTCAGCACCCCCGGGACGAGGTATGGCTACACCTTC